This entry concerns a single TCR beta chain. This record comes from a study of blood T cell repertoires in COVID-19. On the study more broadly: Some COVID-19 samples were acute and others convalescent; all came from the United States, Italy and Spain.

V lost 3 bases and J lost 7, with 16 bases in between. The CDR3 is 14 residues long. Per the germline V gene, CDR1 is MNHEY and CDR2 is SMNVEV (reference sequence). Per the study methods: Reference gene primer amplification gave estimated nucleated cell counts. Some clones are missing from TCRdb's copy, which holds only in-frame ones; the method was immunoSEQ multiplex PCR. V and J calls plus clone size are reproduced from that table; the DNA served to infer D and trimming. The sample holds about 190,000 clones, roughly nine tenths seen once. Source material: peripheral blood. This TCR was sampled from a man between 65 and 85 years old with active or convalescent COVID-19. The V call is TRBV27, the J call TRBJ2-7; perhaps TRBD2 as D (5 bases). Written as DNA, the CDR3 is TGTGCCAGCAGTTTGCTCATTGGGTCGGGAGAGCAGTACTTC. Encoded protein: CASSLLIGSGEQYF.